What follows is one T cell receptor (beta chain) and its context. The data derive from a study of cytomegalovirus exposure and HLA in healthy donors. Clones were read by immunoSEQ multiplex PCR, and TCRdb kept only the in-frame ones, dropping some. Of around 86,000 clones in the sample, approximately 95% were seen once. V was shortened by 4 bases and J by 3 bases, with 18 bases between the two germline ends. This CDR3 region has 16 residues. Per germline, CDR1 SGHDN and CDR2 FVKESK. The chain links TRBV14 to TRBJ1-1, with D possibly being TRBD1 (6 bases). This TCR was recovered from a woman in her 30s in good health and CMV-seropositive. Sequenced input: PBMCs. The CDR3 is CASSRPPAGVYTEAFF. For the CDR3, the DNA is TGTGCCAGCAGCCGACCCCCCGCAGGGGTCTACACTGAAGCTTTCTTT.